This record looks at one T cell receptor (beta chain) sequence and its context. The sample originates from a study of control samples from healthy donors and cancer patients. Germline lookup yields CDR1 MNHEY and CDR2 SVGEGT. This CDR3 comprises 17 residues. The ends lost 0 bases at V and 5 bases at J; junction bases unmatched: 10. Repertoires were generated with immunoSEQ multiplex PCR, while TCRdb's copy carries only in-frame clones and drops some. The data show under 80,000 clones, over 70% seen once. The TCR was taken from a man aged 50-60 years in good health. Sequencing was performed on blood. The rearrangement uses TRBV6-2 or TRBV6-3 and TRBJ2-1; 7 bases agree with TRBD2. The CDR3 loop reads CASSYSFGGRLDNEQFF. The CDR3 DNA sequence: TGTGCCAGCAGTTACTCGTTTGGCGGGAGACTCGACAATGAGCAGTTCTTC.